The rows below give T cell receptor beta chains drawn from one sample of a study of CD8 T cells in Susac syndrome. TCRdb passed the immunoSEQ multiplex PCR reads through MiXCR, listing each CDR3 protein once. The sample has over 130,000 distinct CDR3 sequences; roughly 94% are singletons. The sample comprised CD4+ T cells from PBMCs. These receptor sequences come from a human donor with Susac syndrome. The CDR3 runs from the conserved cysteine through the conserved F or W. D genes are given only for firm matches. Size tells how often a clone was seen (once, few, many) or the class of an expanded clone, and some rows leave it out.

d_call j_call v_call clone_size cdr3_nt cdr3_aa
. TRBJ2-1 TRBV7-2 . TGTGCCAGCAGCTTAGCGGGAGGCGCCTACAATGAGCAGTTCTTC CASSLAGGAYNEQFF
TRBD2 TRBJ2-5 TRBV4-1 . TGCGCCAGCAGCCCGAACCGACTAGCGGGGGGCCGCGGGGAGACCCAGTACTTC CASSPNRLAGGRGETQYF
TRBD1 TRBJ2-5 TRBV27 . TGTGCCAGCAGTGGATCCTCGACAGGGCTTGGTGTGACCCAGTACTTC CASSGSSTGLGVTQYF
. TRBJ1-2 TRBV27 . TGTGCCAGCAGTCCACGACAGACCCGCTATGGCTACACCTTC CASSPRQTRYGYTF
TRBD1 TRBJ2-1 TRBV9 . TGTGCCAGCAGCGTAGCTACGGCGTGGGGACAGGGCCTCTACAATGAGCAGTTCTTC CASSVATAWGQGLYNEQFF
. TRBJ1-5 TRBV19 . TGTGCCAGTAGTATATGGGAGAATCAGCCCCAGCATTTT CASSIWENQPQHF
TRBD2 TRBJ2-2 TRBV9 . TGTGCCAGCAGCTCGCTAGCGGGCACGAACACCGGGGAGCTGTTTTTT CASSSLAGTNTGELFF
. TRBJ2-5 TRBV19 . TGTGCCATACCACCCGGCTGTGGCTGGGAAGAGACCCAGTACTTC CAIPPGCGWEETQYF
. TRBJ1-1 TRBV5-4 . TGTGCCAGCAGCTTTCGACTGAACGCTGAAGCTTTCTTT CASSFRLNAEAFF
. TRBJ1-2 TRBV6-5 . TGTGCCAGCACGGGCCTCCCTAACTATGGCTACACCTTC CASTGLPNYGYTF
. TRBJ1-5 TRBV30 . TGTGCCTGGAGTACAGGACTTAGCAATCAGCCCCAGCATTTT CAWSTGLSNQPQHF
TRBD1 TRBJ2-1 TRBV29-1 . TGCAGCGTGTGGACAGGGCCCAATGAGCAGTTCTTC CSVWTGPNEQFF
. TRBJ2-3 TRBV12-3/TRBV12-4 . TGTGCCAGCAGACTTGGCAGTTTCATGGGTACGCAGTATTTT CASRLGSFMGTQYF
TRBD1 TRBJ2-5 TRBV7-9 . TGTGCCAGCAGCTTAGGTTTGACAGGGAGAGAGACCCAGTACTTC CASSLGLTGRETQYF
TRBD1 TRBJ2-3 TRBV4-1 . TGCGCCAGCAGCCATACCGGGACAGGGGGCCAAGATACGCAGTATTTT CASSHTGTGGQDTQYF
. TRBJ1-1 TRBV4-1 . TGCGCCAGCAGCCAACCGGTAAGCAGGAGCACTGAAGCTTTCTTT CASSQPVSRSTEAFF
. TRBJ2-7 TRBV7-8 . TGTGCCAGCAGCTTAGACCGGAGCAACCCCTACGAGCAGTACTTC CASSLDRSNPYEQYF
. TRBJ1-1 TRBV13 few TGTGCCAGCAGCTTAGGGATTACGGGGGAAGCTTTCTTT CASSLGITGEAFF
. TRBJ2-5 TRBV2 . TGTGCCAGCACCCCGTCGGAGACCCAGTACTTC CASTPSETQYF
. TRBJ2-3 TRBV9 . TGTGCCAGCAGCGTAGATTCTAGCACAGATACGCAGTATTTT CASSVDSSTDTQYF
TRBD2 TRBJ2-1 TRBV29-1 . TGCAGCGTTCGTCGGGAGGGCAATGAGCAGTTCTTC CSVRREGNEQFF
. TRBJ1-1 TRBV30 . TGTGCCTGGAGCTCCGACAGTAACACTGAAGCTTTCTTT CAWSSDSNTEAFF
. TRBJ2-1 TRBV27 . TGTGCCACCGGACTGTCCCTCAATGAGCAGTTCTTC CATGLSLNEQFF
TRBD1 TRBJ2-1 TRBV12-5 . TGTGCTAGCGTCGCGGGACAGGGGTACAATGAGCAGTTCTTC CASVAGQGYNEQFF
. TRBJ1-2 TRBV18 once TGTGCCAGCTCAACCGACTCCAGCACCTACCCGGAGGACACCTTC CASSTDSSTYPEDTF
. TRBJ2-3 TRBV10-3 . TGTGCCATCAGTTCCACAGTGAATACGCAGTATTTT CAISSTVNTQYF
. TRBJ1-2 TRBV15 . TGTGCCACCAGCAGACAAGGCTATACTAACTATGGCTACACCTTC CATSRQGYTNYGYTF
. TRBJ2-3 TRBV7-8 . TGTGCCAGCAGCTTGTCAGAGCTTAGCACAGATACGCAGTATTTT CASSLSELSTDTQYF
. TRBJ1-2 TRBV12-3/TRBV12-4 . TGTGCCAGCAGTTTATCTGATGGCTACACCTTC CASSLSDGYTF
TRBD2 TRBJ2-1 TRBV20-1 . TGCAGTGCTAGCGCTAGCGGGGGGGACTATGAGCAGTTCTTC CSASASGGDYEQFF
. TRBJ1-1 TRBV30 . TGTGCCTGGAGTAGGGGTGTCGAAGCTTTCTTT CAWSRGVEAFF
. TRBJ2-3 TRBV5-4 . TGTGCCAGCAGCTTAAACCCAGATACGCAGTATTTT CASSLNPDTQYF
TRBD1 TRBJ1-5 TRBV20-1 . TGCAGTGCTCCCGGGACAGGGCTATTCAATCAGCCCCAGCATTTT CSAPGTGLFNQPQHF
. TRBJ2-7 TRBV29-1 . TGCAGCGGCAGAATGGGCGCGGGAGAGCAGTACTTC CSGRMGAGEQYF
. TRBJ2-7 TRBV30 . TGTGCCTGGAGTGTAGACGGTGAGCAGTACTTC CAWSVDGEQYF
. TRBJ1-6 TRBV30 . TGTGCCTTAGGGGGGGATTCCTATAATTCACCCCTCCACTTT CALGGDSYNSPLHF
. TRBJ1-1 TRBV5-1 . TGCGCCAGCAGGCAGGGGAACACTGAAGCTTTCTTT CASRQGNTEAFF
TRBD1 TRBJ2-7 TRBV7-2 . TGTGCCAGCAGCTCTCAGACAGGGATAGGCGAGCAGTACTTC CASSSQTGIGEQYF
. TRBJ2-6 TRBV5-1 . TGCGCCAGCAGCTTGGGACTAGTCTCTGGGGCCAACGTCCTGACTTTC CASSLGLVSGANVLTF
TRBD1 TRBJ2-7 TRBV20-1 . TGCAGTGGTAACAGGGGGCTGAGCTCCTACGAGCAGTACTTC CSGNRGLSSYEQYF
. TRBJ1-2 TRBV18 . TGTGCCAGCTCACCACCGGACGGCAAAGGTGGCTACACCTTC CASSPPDGKGGYTF
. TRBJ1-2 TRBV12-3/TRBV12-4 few TGTGCCAGCAGTGGGGACTCAGGTGGCTACACCTTC CASSGDSGGYTF
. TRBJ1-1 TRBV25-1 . TGTGCCAGCAGTACCACAGGGCTGACTGAAGCTTTCTTT CASSTTGLTEAFF
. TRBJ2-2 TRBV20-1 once TGCAGTGCTAGCTACGGGAACACCGGGGAGCTGTTTTTT CSASYGNTGELFF
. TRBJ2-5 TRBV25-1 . TGTGCCAGCAGTCAGGGGACCGGGGCAAAAACCAACCAAGAGACCCAGTACTTC CASSQGTGAKTNQETQYF
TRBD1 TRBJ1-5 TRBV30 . TGTGCCTGGGACGGGACAGGCCGCAATCAGCCCCAGCATTTT CAWDGTGRNQPQHF
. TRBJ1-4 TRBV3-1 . TGTGCCAGCAGCGGTTCAGCGGCAGGTGAAAAACTGTTTTTT CASSGSAAGEKLFF
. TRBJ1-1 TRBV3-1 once TGTGCCAGCAGCCATTTTGGCAGGGGCACTGAAGCTTTCTTT CASSHFGRGTEAFF
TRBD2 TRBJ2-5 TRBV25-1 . TGTGCCAGCAGTACAAACTCCGGGACTAGCGGGAGAGAGACCCAGTACTTC CASSTNSGTSGRETQYF
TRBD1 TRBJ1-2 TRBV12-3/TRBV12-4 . TGTGCCAGCAGGGGAATTCGACAGGGAAACTATGGCTACACCTTC CASRGIRQGNYGYTF
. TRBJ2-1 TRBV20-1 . TGCAGTGCTTATCAGGGGTCCTACAATGAGCAGTTCTTC CSAYQGSYNEQFF